What follows are 27 T cell receptor beta chains derived from one specimen sequenced in a study of blood T cell repertoires in COVID-19. Profiling relied on immunoSEQ multiplex PCR, and the TCRdb table lists in-frame clones only, not all of them. The data hold roughly 420,000 clones, with over 75% observed a single time. Sequencing was performed on PBMCs or T cells enriched from blood (not recorded which). These receptors were collected from a woman aged 30 to 39 with acute COVID-19.

This rearrangement joins TRBV30 to TRBJ1-2; 7 positions match TRBD1. CDR3 length: 11 amino acids. V trimming: 4 bases; J trimming: 8 bases; junction bases outside the gene matches: 4. Germline CDR1 reads GTSNPN; CDR2 reads SVGIG (reference sequence). The CDR3 sequence is CAWNRGDGYTF. The DNA for the CDR3 is TGTGCCTGGAACAGGGGAGACGGCTACACCTTC.

The DNA of the CDR3 is TGTGCCAGTAGTGATCCCGGGACAGGGAACACTGAAGCTTTCTTT. This encodes CASSDPGTGNTEAFF. The rearrangement joins TRBV19 to TRBJ1-1, with 8 bases lining up with TRBD1. The CDR3 runs to 15 residues. Germline CDR1 reads LNHDA; CDR2 reads SQIVND (reference sequence). Losses at the gene ends were 5 bases for V and 1 base for J; bases not matched to a gene: 6.

This chain connects TRBV18 to TRBJ1-1; no reliable D call. The CDR3 covers 13 residues. Germline V CDR1 and CDR2: KGHSH, LQKENI. Between the trimmed V and J ends, which lost 2 bases and 4 bases, there was a span of 8 bases. The CDR3: CASSPSRGTEAFF. The CDR3 DNA is TGTGCCAGCTCACCAAGTCGGGGCACTGAAGCTTTCTTT. The variable domain in full, completed from reference TRBV18 and TRBJ1-1, reads NAGVMQNPRHLVRRRGQEARLRCSPMKGHSHVYWYRQLPEEGLKFMVYLQKENIIDESGMPKERFSAEFPKEGPSILRIQQVVRGDSAAYFCASSPSRGTEAFFGQGTRLTVV.

The chain has TRBV7-2 and TRBJ2-1; 9 nucleotides line up with TRBD2. Germline loops: CDR1 SGHTA, CDR2 FQGNSA. The CDR3 is made up of 17 amino acids. With 1 base clipped from V and 4 bases from J, the junction kept 8 bases outside the gene matches. CDR3 amino acids: CASSLGGSGGFYNEQFF. The CDR3 DNA follows: TGTGCCAGCAGCTTAGGGGGTAGCGGGGGCTTTTACAATGAGCAGTTCTTC.

V gene TRBV9 combines with J gene TRBJ2-1; 11 bases match TRBD2. CDR1 SGDLS and CDR2 YYNGEE come from the germline V gene. The trim removed 3 bases at V and 7 bases at J, leaving 6 bases unmatched. The length of the CDR3 is 15 residues. CDR3 residues: CASSDPSGGWNEQFF. In DNA, the CDR3 is TGTGCCAGCAGCGACCCTAGCGGGGGGTGGAATGAGCAGTTCTTC.

The V call is TRBV24-1, the J call TRBJ2-3; no reliable D call. The CDR3 consists of 15 residues. Between the trimmed V and J ends, which lost 0 bases and 5 bases, there was a span of 11 bases. Germline V gene data show CDR1 as KGHDR and CDR2 as SFDVKD. CDR3 loop: CATSDLDPKQDTQYF. The CDR3 DNA is TGTGCCACCAGTGATTTGGATCCGAAACAAGATACGCAGTATTTT.

This clone has a single count. The V and J genes are TRBV4-3 and TRBJ2-3, with 10 bases aligning to TRBD2. Germline V gene sequence: CDR1 LGHNA, CDR2 YSLEER. The CDR3 contains 18 residues. With V trimmed by 0 bases and J by 1 base, 7 bases remained unmatched. CDR3 nucleotides: TGCGCCAGCAGCCAAGATTCCAGGACTAGCGGAGGCACAGATACGCAGTATTTT. Protein: CASSQDSRTSGGTDTQYF.

The chain uses TRBV7-6 and TRBJ1-2; 7 nucleotides agree with TRBD1. CDR3 length: 15 amino acids. V was clipped by 1 base and J by 0 bases; unmatched bases: 2. Germline CDR1 reads SGHVS; CDR2 reads FNYEAQ. The CDR3 reads CASSLEDRPNYGYTF. CDR3 DNA sequence: TGTGCCAGCAGCTTAGAGGACAGGCCTAACTATGGCTACACCTTC.

The chain uses TRBV19 and TRBJ2-7, with TRBD2 matching over 7 bases. Unmatched junction bases numbered 11, after V lost 5 bases and J lost 4 bases. The CDR3 totals 15 residues. Germline CDR1 and CDR2: LNHDA and SQIVND (reference sequence). The CDR3 loop is CASSDPGGGMYEQYF. As DNA, the CDR3 is TGTGCCAGTAGTGACCCGGGCGGGGGAATGTACGAGCAGTACTTC.

This clone was found a few times. The V and J genes are TRBV4-1 and TRBJ1-5, with D tentatively TRBD1 (6 bases). Germline V gene data show CDR1 as MGHRA and CDR2 as YSYEKL. V lost 3 bases, J lost 5 bases, and 11 bases lay in between. The CDR3 totals 14 residues. CDR3 residues: CASSHPGVDQPQHF. For the CDR3, the DNA is TGCGCCAGCAGCCACCCAGGGGTGGATCAGCCCCAGCATTTT.

The chain uses TRBV7-9 and TRBJ1-1, with 8 bases fitting TRBD1. Germline-derived CDR1 and CDR2 are SEHNR and FQNEAQ (reference sequence). Trimming took 3 bases from V and 7 from J; bases not matched to a gene: 7. The CDR3 is 14 residues long. The CDR3 here is CASSFATGADEAFF. The CDR3 bases are TGTGCCAGCAGCTTCGCGACAGGGGCTGATGAAGCTTTCTTT. The full variable domain, in which reference TRBV7-9 and TRBJ1-1 provide the parts outside the CDR3, is DTGVSQNPRHKITKRGQNVTFRCDPISEHNRLYWYRQTLGQGPEFLTYFQNEAQLEKSRLLSDRFSAERPKGSFSTLEIQRTEQGDSAMYLCASSFATGADEAFFGQGTRLTVV.

The rearrangement uses TRBV9 and TRBJ2-7, with D perhaps matching TRBD1 (6 bases). Trimming shortened V by 3 bases and J by 7 bases, and 20 bases separated the two germline ends. Looked up from germline, CDR1 is SGDLS and CDR2 is YYNGEE. The CDR3 runs 15 residues. As DNA, the CDR3 is TGTGCCAGCAGCGCCTCCGGGACACCTGAATCAGAGCAGTACTTC. Its translation: CASSASGTPESEQYF.

V is TRBV30 and J is TRBJ1-2, with D tentatively TRBD1 (5 bases). Germline V gene lookup returns CDR1 GTSNPN and CDR2 SVGIG (reference sequence). The CDR3 extends over 13 amino acids. Trimming took 1 base from V and 8 from J, leaving 14 bases between them. This CDR3 reads CAWSDWDFRGYTF. DNA for the CDR3: TGTGCCTGGAGTGATTGGGACTTCAGGGGCTACACCTTC.

The chain recombines TRBV20-1 with TRBJ2-7; 7 nucleotides line up with TRBD2. There are 12 residues in the CDR3. Germline values: CDR1 DFQATT, CDR2 SNEGSKA (reference sequence). With 3 bases clipped from V and 6 bases from J, the junction kept 5 bases outside the gene matches. The CDR3 protein is CSASGEGGEQYF. For the CDR3, the DNA is TGCAGTGCTAGTGGGGAGGGAGGCGAGCAGTACTTC.

This sequence joins TRBV10-2 and TRBJ2-3; 13 nucleotides align to TRBD2. The CDR3 has 16 amino acids. Unmatched junction bases numbered 5, after V lost 6 bases and J lost 2 bases. From germline, CDR1 is WSHSY and CDR2 SAAADI. In DNA form, the CDR3 reads TGCGCCAGCAGGGGACTAGCGGGGAAAATCACAGATACGCAGTATTTT. Protein product: CASRGLAGKITDTQYF.

The V gene is TRBV3-1 (or the pseudogene TRBV3-2), the J gene TRBJ1-2; D remains ambiguous. The CDR3 contains 15 residues. V gave up 2 bases and J gave up 3 bases, with 13 bases separating them. Germline values: CDR1 LGHDT, CDR2 YNNKEL (reference sequence). DNA for the CDR3: TGTGCCAGCAGCCAACGAGGAGGCGGAGACTATGGCTACACCTTC. Translation: CASSQRGGGDYGYTF.

This rearrangement joins TRBV7-2 to TRBJ2-1, with a tentative D call TRBD2 (5 bases). The CDR3 runs to 14 residues. Germline CDR1 SGHTA, CDR2 FQGNSA. The V and J ends lost 5 bases and 13 bases respectively, with 21 bases between them. CDR3 coding DNA: TGTGCCAGCAGCGGGGAGCCCTCGCAGGACCGACAGTTCTTC. This gives the protein CASSGEPSQDRQFF.

This sequence joins TRBV5-5 and TRBJ1-2; 8 bases are shared with TRBD1. The trim removed 4 bases at V and 5 bases at J, leaving 7 bases unmatched. This CDR3 spans 14 amino acids. Germline CDR1 is SGHKS and CDR2 is YYEKEE (reference sequence). The CDR3 DNA reads as TGTGCCAGCAGCCTTGGGACAGGCGTTTATGGCTACACCTTC. Amino acids: CASSLGTGVYGYTF. Drawing the rest from reference TRBV5-5 and TRBJ1-2, the complete variable domain is DAGVTQSPTHLIKTRGQQVTLRCSPISGHKSVSWYQQVLGQGPQFIFQYYEKEERGRGNFPDRFSARQFPNYSSELNVNALLLGDSALYLCASSLGTGVYGYTFGSGTRLTVV.

This sequence joins TRBV3-1 (or the pseudogene TRBV3-2) and TRBJ1-1; possibly TRBD1 for D (5 bases). The germline V gene encodes CDR1 LGHDT and CDR2 YNNKEL (reference sequence). The ends were cut back, 1 base at V and 2 bases at J, with 11 bases in the middle. This CDR3 comprises 15 residues. CDR3 sequence (DNA): TGTGCCAGCAGCCAAGGTATTCAGGGCAACACTGAAGCTTTCTTT. It specifies CASSQGIQGNTEAFF.

In regard to this clone: The sample has other DNA sequences that encode this CDR3 too. This chain links TRBV29-1 with TRBJ2-7; D not resolved. The CDR3 consists of 11 residues. V was pared by 0 bases and J by 4 bases, with 4 bases between. Germline V gives CDR1 SQVTM, CDR2 ANQGSEA. DNA for the CDR3: TGCAGCGTTGAAGATCTATACGAGCAGTACTTC. Translating it yields CSVEDLYEQYF.

This chain joins TRBV9 and TRBJ1-2; 8 bases map to TRBD1. The CDR3 length is 16 residues. Germline-derived CDR1 and CDR2 are SGDLS and YYNGEE. V lost 3 bases, J lost 2 bases, and 9 bases stayed unmatched. CDR3 residues: CASSAQTGALNYGYTF. CDR3 DNA sequence: TGTGCCAGCAGCGCCCAGACAGGGGCCCTGAACTATGGCTACACCTTC.

The J gene is TRBJ1-5, the V gene TRBV19; 8 bases align to TRBD1. Germline values: CDR1 LNHDA, CDR2 SQIVND (reference sequence). The CDR3 loop spans 14 amino acids. Trimming removed 4 bases from V and 7 bases from J; junction bases left unmatched: 6. The CDR3 DNA follows: TGTGCCAGTAGTAACCCAGGACAGGGCCAGCCCCAGCATTTT. It is translated as CASSNPGQGQPQHF.

V is TRBV7-9 and J is TRBJ1-4, with a weak D call TRBD1 (5 bases). Germline CDR1 SEHNR, CDR2 FQNEAQ (reference sequence). The ends were cut back, 2 bases at V and 6 bases at J, with 10 bases in the middle. This CDR3 has 14 residues. The CDR3 DNA reads as TGTGCCAGCAGCTTAAATACAGGAGATGAAAAACTGTTTTTT. It translates to CASSLNTGDEKLFF.

V and J are TRBV2 and TRBJ1-3; possibly TRBD1 for D (6 bases). Germline lookup yields CDR1 SNHLY and CDR2 FYNNEI. V lost 1 base, J lost 3 bases, and 10 bases lay in between. This CDR3 spans 15 amino acids. DNA for the CDR3: TGTGCCAGCAGTGAAGAGTCAGGGGTTGGAAACACCATATATTTT. As protein: CASSEESGVGNTIYF.

The chain couples TRBV7-3 to TRBJ1-2, with D perhaps matching TRBD1 (6 bases). The germline CDR1 and CDR2 sequences are SGHTA and FQGTGA. This CDR3 comprises 13 residues. With 1 base removed from V and 8 bases from J, the gap between germline ends came to 11 bases. The DNA of the CDR3 is TGTGCCAGCAGCTTAAACGAAGGGGGAGGCTACACCTTC. It translates to CASSLNEGGGYTF.

Only one count was recorded for this clone. The J gene is TRBJ2-7, the V gene TRBV15, with 12 bases matching TRBD1. CDR1 is LNHNV, CDR2 YYDKDF, per germline (reference sequence). V trimming: 6 bases; J trimming: 5 bases; junction bases outside the gene matches: 8. The CDR3 totals 15 residues. The CDR3 loop is CATRGLGTGGNEQYF. CDR3 in DNA: TGTGCCACCAGGGGATTAGGGACAGGGGGCAACGAGCAGTACTTC.

The rearrangement links TRBV9 to TRBJ2-2; 8 bases align to TRBD1. Germline assignment: CDR1 SGDLS and CDR2 YYNGEE. After removal of 5 bases from V and 3 bases from J, the junction contained 6 bases not matched to a gene. This CDR3 is 15 amino acids long. CDR3 loop: CASRAGGRDTGELFF. The CDR3 DNA reads as TGTGCCAGCAGAGCAGGGGGCAGGGACACCGGGGAGCTGTTTTTT.